One and the same sample provided the 7 T cell receptor beta chains below, sequenced in a study of T cells in localized non-small cell lung cancer. Assay used: immunoSEQ multiplex PCR; TCRdb lists only in-frame clones, some missing. Among about 21,000 clones, around 84% were seen once, and the ten largest hold 2% to 2.5%. The sequenced sample was peripheral blood, obtained before any cancer treatment. These receptors were collected from a man aged 40 to 70 with stage I lung adenocarcinoma.

The rearrangement joins TRBV7-8 to TRBJ2-1; D is unclear. V was pared by 4 bases and J by 0 bases, with 10 bases between. Germline values: CDR1 SGHVS, CDR2 FQNEAQ. This CDR3 comprises 15 residues. The CDR3 DNA sequence: TGTGCCAGCAGCTCATTTATGAGCTCCTACAATGAGCAGTTCTTC. Its translation is CASSSFMSSYNEQFF.

The chain joins TRBV28 to TRBJ2-7; D may correspond to TRBD1 or TRBD2 (7 bases each). This CDR3 is 15 amino acids long. Germline CDR1 reads MDHEN; CDR2 reads SYDVKM. Trimming stripped 7 bases from V and 5 bases from J, with 21 bases between. CDR3 amino acids: CASISGEGAGDEQYF. The CDR3 DNA is TGTGCCAGCATCTCGGGGGAGGGGGCCGGGGACGAGCAGTACTTC.

The gene calls are TRBV2 and TRBJ1-5; D might be TRBD1 (6 bases). This CDR3 region has 14 residues. Looked up from germline, CDR1 is SNHLY and CDR2 is FYNNEI. With 4 bases removed from V and 5 bases from J, the gap between germline ends came to 12 bases. DNA for the CDR3: TGTGCCAGCAGTGTTCAGGGGTGGGATCAGCCCCAGCATTTT. Translating it yields CASSVQGWDQPQHF.

The rearrangement joins TRBV30 to TRBJ1-5; D is uncertain. Germline V gene sequence: CDR1 GTSNPN, CDR2 SVGIG (reference sequence). V was trimmed by 1 base and J by 2 bases, leaving 6 bases between them. The CDR3 spans 13 residues. The CDR3 coding sequence is TGTGCCTGGAGTGGCCAGGGCAATCAGCCCCAGCATTTT. Translated: CAWSGQGNQPQHF. Combining the CDR3 with reference TRBV30 and TRBJ1-5 gives the whole variable domain SQTIHQWPATLVQPVGSPLSLECTVEGTSNPNLYWYRQAAGRGLQLLFYSVGIGQISSEVPQNLSASRPQDRQFILSSKKLLLSDSGFYLCAWSGQGNQPQHFGDGTRLSIL.

The chain carries TRBV7-9 and TRBJ2-7; the match to TRBD2 covers 9 bases. This CDR3 region has 16 residues. From germline, CDR1 is SEHNR and CDR2 FQNEAQ (reference sequence). V lost 1 base and J lost 2; bases outside the gene matches: 6. The CDR3 spells CASSLGGLARTYEQYF. The CDR3 DNA follows: TGTGCCAGCAGCTTAGGTGGACTAGCGAGGACCTACGAGCAGTACTTC.

The chain is built from TRBV5-8 and TRBJ2-7, with a tentative D call TRBD1 (5 bases). Germline V gene lookup returns CDR1 SGHTS and CDR2 YDEGEE. V was pared by 4 bases and J by 3 bases, with 11 bases between. The CDR3 extends over 13 amino acids. CDR3 amino acids: CASSPDRYYEQYF. CDR3 nucleotides: TGTGCCAGCAGCCCCGACAGATACTACGAGCAGTACTTC.

The V and J genes are TRBV7-2 and TRBJ1-2; possibly TRBD1 for D (6 bases). V gave up 6 bases and J gave up 6 bases, with 14 bases separating them. This CDR3 is 13 amino acids long. Germline V gene sequence: CDR1 SGHTA, CDR2 FQGNSA. The CDR3 DNA follows: TGTGCCAGCAGTGATCGGAGGGGGGATGGCTACACCTTC. This codes for CASSDRRGDGYTF.